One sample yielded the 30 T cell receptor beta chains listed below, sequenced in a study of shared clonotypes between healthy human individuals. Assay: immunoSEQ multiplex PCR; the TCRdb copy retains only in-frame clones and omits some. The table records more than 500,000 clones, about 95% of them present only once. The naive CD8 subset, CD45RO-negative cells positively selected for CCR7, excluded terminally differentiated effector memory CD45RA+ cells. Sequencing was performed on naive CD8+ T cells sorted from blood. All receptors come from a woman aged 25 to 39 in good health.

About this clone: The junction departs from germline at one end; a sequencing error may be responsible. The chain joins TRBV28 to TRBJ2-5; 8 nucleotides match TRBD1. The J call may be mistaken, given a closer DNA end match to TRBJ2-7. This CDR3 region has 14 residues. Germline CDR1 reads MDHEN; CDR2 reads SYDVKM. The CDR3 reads CASRAAGGTYEQYF. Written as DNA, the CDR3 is TGTGCGAGCAGGGCCGCAGGGGGCACGTACGAGCAGTACTTC.

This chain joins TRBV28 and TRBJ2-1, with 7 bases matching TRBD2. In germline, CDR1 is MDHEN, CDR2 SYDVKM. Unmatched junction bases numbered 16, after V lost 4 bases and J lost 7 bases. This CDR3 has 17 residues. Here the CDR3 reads CASSSSRLALLLNEQFF. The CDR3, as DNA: TGTGCCAGCAGTTCGTCAAGACTAGCCCTTTTGTTAAATGAGCAGTTCTTC.

The CDR3 loop reads CASSASQGGRDTQYF. As DNA, the CDR3 is TGTGCCAGCAGCGCCTCCCAGGGCGGGAGGGATACGCAGTATTTT. The rearrangement joins TRBV9 to TRBJ2-3, with 8 bases fitting TRBD2. The CDR3 sequence is 15 residues long. V dropped 3 bases and J dropped 6; count of bases not matched to a gene: 9. In germline, CDR1 is SGDLS, CDR2 YYNGEE.

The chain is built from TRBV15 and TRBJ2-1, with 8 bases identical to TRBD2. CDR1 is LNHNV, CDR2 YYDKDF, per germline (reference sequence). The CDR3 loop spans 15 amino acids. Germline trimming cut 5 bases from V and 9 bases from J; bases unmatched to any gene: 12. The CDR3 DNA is TGTGCCACCAGCCGTTTTTCGGGAGGGCCAAGTGAGCAGTTCTTC. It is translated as CATSRFSGGPSEQFF.

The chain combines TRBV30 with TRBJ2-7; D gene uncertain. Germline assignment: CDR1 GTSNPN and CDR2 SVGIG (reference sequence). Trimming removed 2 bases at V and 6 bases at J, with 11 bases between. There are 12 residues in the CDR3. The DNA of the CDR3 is TGTGCCTGGAGTCCAGTATTAAGCGAGCAGTACTTC. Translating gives CAWSPVLSEQYF.

CDR3 region: CASRSGSSTYNEQFF. The CDR3 nucleotides read TGTGCCAGCAGAAGCGGGAGTTCCACCTACAATGAGCAGTTCTTC. This chain links TRBV28 with TRBJ2-1, with TRBD2 matching over 8 bases. J lost 2 bases, V lost 6 bases, and 6 bases had no gene match. Looked up from germline, CDR1 is MDHEN and CDR2 is SYDVKM. CDR3 length: 15 amino acids.

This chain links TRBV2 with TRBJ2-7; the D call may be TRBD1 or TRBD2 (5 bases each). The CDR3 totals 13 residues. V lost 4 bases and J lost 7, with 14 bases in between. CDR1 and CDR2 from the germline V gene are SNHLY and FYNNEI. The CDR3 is CASSGRTGREQYF. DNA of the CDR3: TGTGCCAGCAGTGGCAGGACGGGACGGGAGCAGTACTTC.

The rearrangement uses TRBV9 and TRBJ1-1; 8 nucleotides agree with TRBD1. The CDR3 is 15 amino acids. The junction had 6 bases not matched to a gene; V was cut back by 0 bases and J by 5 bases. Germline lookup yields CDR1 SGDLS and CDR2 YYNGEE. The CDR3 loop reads CASSVVQGARTEAFF. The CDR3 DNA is TGTGCCAGCAGCGTAGTTCAGGGGGCGAGGACTGAAGCTTTCTTT.

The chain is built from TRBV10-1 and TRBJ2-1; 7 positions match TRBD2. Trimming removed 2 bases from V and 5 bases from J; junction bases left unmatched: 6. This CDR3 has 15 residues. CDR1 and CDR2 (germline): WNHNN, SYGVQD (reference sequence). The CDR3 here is CASSEGTIGDNEQFF. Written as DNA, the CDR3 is TGCGCCAGCAGTGAGGGGACTATTGGGGACAATGAGCAGTTCTTC.

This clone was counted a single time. The CDR3 nucleotides are TGTGCCAGCAGTGACTCACGGGAGCAGTACTTC. This encodes CASSDSREQYF. The rearrangement joins TRBV25-1 to TRBJ2-7; no clear D gene. V was clipped by 3 bases and J by 7 bases, with 7 bases between them. CDR1 MGHDK and CDR2 SYGVNS come from the germline V gene. CDR3 length: 11 residues.

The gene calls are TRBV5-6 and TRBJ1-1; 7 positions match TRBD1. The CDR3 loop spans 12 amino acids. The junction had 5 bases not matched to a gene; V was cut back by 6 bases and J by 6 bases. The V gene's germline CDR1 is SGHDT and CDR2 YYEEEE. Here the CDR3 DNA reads TGTGCCAGCACCCAGGGGGGGTCTGAAGCTTTCTTT. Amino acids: CASTQGGSEAFF.

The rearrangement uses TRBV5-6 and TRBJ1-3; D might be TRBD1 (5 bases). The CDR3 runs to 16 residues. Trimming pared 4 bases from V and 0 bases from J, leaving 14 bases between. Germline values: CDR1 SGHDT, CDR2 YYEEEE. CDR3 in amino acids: CASSTTGRDSGNTIYF. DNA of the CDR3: TGTGCCAGCAGCACCACGGGACGGGACTCTGGAAACACCATATATTTT.

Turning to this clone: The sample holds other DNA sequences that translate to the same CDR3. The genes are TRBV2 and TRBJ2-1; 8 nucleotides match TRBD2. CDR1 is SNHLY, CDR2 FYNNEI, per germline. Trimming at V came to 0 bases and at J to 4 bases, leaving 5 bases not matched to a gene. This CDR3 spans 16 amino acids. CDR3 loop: CASSEALAGLYNEQFF. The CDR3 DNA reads TGTGCCAGCAGTGAAGCGCTAGCGGGCTTATACAATGAGCAGTTCTTC.

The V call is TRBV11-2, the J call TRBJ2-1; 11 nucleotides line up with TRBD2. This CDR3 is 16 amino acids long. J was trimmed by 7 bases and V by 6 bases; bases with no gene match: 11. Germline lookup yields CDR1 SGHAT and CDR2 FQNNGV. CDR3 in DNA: TGTGCCAGCAGGAAGATAGCGGGAGGGCCTGTGAATGAGCAGTTCTTC. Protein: CASRKIAGGPVNEQFF.

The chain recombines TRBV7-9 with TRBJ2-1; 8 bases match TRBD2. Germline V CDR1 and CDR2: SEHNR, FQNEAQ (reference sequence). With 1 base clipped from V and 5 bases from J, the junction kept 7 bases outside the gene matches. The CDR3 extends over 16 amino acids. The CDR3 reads CASSLDLGLANNEQFF. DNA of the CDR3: TGTGCCAGCAGCTTAGATCTAGGACTAGCTAACAATGAGCAGTTCTTC.

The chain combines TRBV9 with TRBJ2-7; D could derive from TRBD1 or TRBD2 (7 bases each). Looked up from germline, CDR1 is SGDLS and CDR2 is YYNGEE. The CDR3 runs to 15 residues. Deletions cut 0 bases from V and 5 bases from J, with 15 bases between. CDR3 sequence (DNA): TGTGCCAGCAGCGTAGTAGGGAGGGGGCTGGACGAGCAGTACTTC. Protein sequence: CASSVVGRGLDEQYF. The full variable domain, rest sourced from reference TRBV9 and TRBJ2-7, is DSGVTQTPKHLITATGQRVTLRCSPRSGDLSVYWYQQSLDQGLQFLIQYYNGEERAKGNILERFSAQQFPDLHSELNLSSLELGDSALYFCASSVVGRGLDEQYFGPGTRLTVT.

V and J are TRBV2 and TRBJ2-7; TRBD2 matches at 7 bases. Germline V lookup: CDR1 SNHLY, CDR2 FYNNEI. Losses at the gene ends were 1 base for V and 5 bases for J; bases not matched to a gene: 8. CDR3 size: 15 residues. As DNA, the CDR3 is TGTGCCAGCAGTGAAGAGGGTCTAGCGGTTAACGAGCAGTACTTC. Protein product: CASSEEGLAVNEQYF.

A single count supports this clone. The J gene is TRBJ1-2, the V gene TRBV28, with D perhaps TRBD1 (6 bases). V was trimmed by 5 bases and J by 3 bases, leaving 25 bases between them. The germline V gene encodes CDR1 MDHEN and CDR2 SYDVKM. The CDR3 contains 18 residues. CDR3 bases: TGTGCCAGCAGTCCCCCAGTGGGGGCTACGAAGGGGGACTATGGCTACACCTTC. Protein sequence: CASSPPVGATKGDYGYTF.

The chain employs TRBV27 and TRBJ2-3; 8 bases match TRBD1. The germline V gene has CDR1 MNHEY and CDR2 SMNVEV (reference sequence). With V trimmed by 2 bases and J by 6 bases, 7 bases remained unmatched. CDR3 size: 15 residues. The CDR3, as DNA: TGTGCCAGCAGTTTAGTGCAGGGGGCGCGGGATACGCAGTATTTT. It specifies CASSLVQGARDTQYF.

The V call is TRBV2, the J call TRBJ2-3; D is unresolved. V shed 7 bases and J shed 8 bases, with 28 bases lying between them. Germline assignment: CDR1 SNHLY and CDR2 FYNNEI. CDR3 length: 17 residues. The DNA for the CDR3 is TGTGCCAGCAACCCCTATCGGGTCAGCGAGAGCACGGGTACGCAGTATTTT. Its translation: CASNPYRVSESTGTQYF. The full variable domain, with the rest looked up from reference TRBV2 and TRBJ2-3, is EPEVTQTPSHQVTQMGQEVILRCVPISNHLYFYWYRQILGQKVEFLVSFYNNEISEKSEIFDDQFSVERPDGSNFTLKIRSTKLEDSAMYFCASNPYRVSESTGTQYFGPGTRLTVL.

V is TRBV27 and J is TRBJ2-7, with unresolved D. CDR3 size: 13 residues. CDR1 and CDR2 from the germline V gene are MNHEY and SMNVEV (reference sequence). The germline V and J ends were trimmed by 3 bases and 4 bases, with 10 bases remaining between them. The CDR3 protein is CASSFRGNYEQYF. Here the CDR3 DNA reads TGTGCCAGCAGTTTCCGCGGTAATTACGAGCAGTACTTC.

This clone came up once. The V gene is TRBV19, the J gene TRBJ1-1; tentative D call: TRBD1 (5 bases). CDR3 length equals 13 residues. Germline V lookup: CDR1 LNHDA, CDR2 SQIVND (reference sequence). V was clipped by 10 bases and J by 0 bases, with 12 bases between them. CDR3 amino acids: CATLDKMNTEAFF. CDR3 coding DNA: TGTGCCACCCTGGACAAAATGAACACTGAAGCTTTCTTT.

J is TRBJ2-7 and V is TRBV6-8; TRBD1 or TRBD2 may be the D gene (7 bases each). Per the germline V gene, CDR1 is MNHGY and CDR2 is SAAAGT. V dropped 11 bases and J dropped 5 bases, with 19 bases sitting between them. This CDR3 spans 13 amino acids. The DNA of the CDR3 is TGTGCCCTCACCCTACAGGGGACTAACGAGCAGTACTTC. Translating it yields CALTLQGTNEQYF.

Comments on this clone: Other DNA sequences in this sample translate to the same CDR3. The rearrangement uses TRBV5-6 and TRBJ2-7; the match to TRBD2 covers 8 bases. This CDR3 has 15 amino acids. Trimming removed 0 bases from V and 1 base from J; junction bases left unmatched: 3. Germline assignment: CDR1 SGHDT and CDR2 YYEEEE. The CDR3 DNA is TGTGCCAGCAGCTTGGCGGGAGGGCCTTCCTACGAGCAGTACTTC. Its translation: CASSLAGGPSYEQYF. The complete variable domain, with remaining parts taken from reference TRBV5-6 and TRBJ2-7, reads DAGVTQSPTHLIKTRGQQVTLRCSPKSGHDTVSWYQQALGQGPQFIFQYYEEEERQRGNFPDRFSGHQFPNYSSELNVNALLLGDSALYLCASSLAGGPSYEQYFGPGTRLTVT.

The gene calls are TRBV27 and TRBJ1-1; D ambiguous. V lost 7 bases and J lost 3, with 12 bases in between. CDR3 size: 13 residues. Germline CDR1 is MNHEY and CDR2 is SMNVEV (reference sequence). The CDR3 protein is CASTTGRYTEAFF. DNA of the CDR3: TGTGCCAGCACCACCGGACGGTACACTGAAGCTTTCTTT.

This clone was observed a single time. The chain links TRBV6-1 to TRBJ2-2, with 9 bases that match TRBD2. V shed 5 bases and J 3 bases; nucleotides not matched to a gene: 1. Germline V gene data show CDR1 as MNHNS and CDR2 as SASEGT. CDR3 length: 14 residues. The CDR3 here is CASSTSGYTGELFF. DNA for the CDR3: TGTGCCAGCAGTACTAGCGGGTACACCGGGGAGCTGTTTTTT.

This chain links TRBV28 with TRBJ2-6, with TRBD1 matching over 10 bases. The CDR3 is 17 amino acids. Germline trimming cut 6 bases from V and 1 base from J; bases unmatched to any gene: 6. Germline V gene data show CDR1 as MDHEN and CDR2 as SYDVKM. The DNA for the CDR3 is TGTGCCAGCAGAAGACAGGGGGCCACATCTGGGGCCAACGTCCTGACTTTC. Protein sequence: CASRRQGATSGANVLTF.

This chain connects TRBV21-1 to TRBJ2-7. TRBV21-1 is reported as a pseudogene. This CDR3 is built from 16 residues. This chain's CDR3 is CASSKCLWTSSYEQYF. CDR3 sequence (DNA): TGTGCCAGCAGCAAATGCCTGTGGACCTCATCCTACGAGCAGTACTTC.

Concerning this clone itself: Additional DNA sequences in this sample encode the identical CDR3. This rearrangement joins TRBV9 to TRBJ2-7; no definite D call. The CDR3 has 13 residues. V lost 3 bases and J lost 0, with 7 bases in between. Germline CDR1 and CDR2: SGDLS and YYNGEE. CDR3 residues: CASSGDNSYEQYF. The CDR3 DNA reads TGTGCCAGCAGCGGAGACAACTCCTACGAGCAGTACTTC. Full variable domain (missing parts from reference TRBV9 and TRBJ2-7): DSGVTQTPKHLITATGQRVTLRCSPRSGDLSVYWYQQSLDQGLQFLIQYYNGEERAKGNILERFSAQQFPDLHSELNLSSLELGDSALYFCASSGDNSYEQYFGPGTRLTVT.

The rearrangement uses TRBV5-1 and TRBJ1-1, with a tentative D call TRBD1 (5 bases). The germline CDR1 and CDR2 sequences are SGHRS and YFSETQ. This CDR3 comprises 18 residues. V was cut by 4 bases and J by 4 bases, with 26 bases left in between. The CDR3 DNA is TGCGCCAGCAGCGGAATAGGGACGGTTTTTCACGTGGGCACTGAAGCTTTCTTT. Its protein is CASSGIGTVFHVGTEAFF.